This TCR beta chain was found in a study of PD-1 blockade in classical Hodgkin lymphoma. Study-wide points: At C4D1, TCR diversity had climbed significantly for CD4+ cells, though not for CD8+ cells.

In regard to this clone: Antigen unknown.

Every one of the patients relapsed after autologous stem cell transplantation (brentuximab vedotin exposure was variable). The ends lost 1 base at V and 0 bases at J; junction bases unmatched: 1. From germline, CDR1 is SEHNR and CDR2 FQNEAQ (reference sequence). The CDR3 consists of 17 residues. TCRdb's table, derived via immunoSEQ multiplex PCR, lists solely in-frame clones and lacks some. Among approximately 89,000 clones, 65% to 85% were seen once, and the ten largest hold 12%. The sequence derives from a human donor with classical Hodgkin lymphoma. The material sequenced was peripheral blood mononuclear cells (PBMCs), taken at baseline. This chain uses TRBV7-9 with TRBJ2-6; TRBD1 matches at 9 bases. The CDR3 nucleotides are TGTGCCAGCAGCTTAGGGACAGGGGCCTCTGGGGCCAACGTCCTGACTTTC. Translation gives CASSLGTGASGANVLTF.